Reported below is one T cell receptor beta chain. Its antigen is as yet unknown. The data derive from a study of shared clonotypes between healthy human individuals. Study-wide results and caveats: A limitation of the genetic and exposure-history diversity represented arose from few donors. An effect of sequencing depth on clonotype sharing among donors was expected.

Trimming removed 4 bases from V and 0 bases from J, with 10 bases in between. The CDR3 runs 14 residues. Germline V gene data show CDR1 as LNHDA and CDR2 as SQIVND (reference sequence). Assay: immunoSEQ multiplex PCR; the TCRdb copy retains only in-frame clones and omits some. The sample includes 550,000 to 800,000 clones, about 92% of them seen just once. CD8 memory was a combination of CD45RO+ cells and CCR7-negative CD45RA+ TemRA cells. The TCR comes from a man aged 18 to 29 in good health. Some clones in this sample may be carry-over from other donors' samples. Sequencing was done on a sample of memory CD8+ T cells from PBMCs. Specified subset: CD45RO+ cells pooled with CCR7-negative TemRA cells. The chain is built from TRBV19 and TRBJ2-7; D is unclear. The CDR3 DNA follows: TGTGCCAGTAGTACCCCCGGCCCCTCCTACGAGCAGTACTTC. Its translation is CASSTPGPSYEQYF. Full variable domain (missing parts from reference TRBV19 and TRBJ2-7): DGGITQSPKYLFRKEGQNVTLSCEQNLNHDAMYWYRQDPGQGLRLIYYSQIVNDFQKGDIAEGYSVSREKKESFPLTVTSAQKNPTAFYLCASSTPGPSYEQYFGPGTRLTVT.